One TCR beta chain is described in this entry. Its antigen is still unknown. Germline CDR1 and CDR2: KGHSH and LQKENI. The CDR3 length is 12 residues. Input per TCR library consisted of approximately 3.5 ug of total RNA. UMIs with a 6-nucleotide sample barcode were added by template switching. TCRdb re-analyzed the 5' RACE reads; it lists each CDR3 protein once, without DNA. This repertoire comprises 310,000 or so distinct CDR3 sequences; its ten largest clones make up approximately 2%. This sample was taken from a study of monozygotic twins with inflammatory bowel disease. Study results and limitations: Fewer shared clonotypes with others were found in IBD patients than in healthy twins, especially with disease activity. Twin concordance left repertoire similarity unchanged, with limited power a possible explanation for this lack of difference.

Source material: blood. The TCR sequence derives from a human donor with ulcerative colitis or Crohn's disease, or a healthy co-twin of an affected twin (not recorded which). The J gene is TRBJ1-6, the V gene TRBV18. This CDR3 is CASSPGDGPLHF.